These T cell receptor beta chains were read from a single sample in a study of cytomegalovirus exposure and HLA in healthy donors. Using immunoSEQ multiplex PCR, the repertoire was profiled, and TCRdb retains in-frame clones only, with some absent. The table shows 95,000 to 100,000 clones, with roughly 82% occurring only once. The sample comprised PBMCs. These receptors originate from a man aged 45-65 years in good health and CMV-seronegative. The CDR3 runs from the conserved cysteine through the conserved F or W. A D gene is named only where the DNA matches it firmly. A row's size may be missing; if present it is once, few, many or a size class.

>TRBD1|TRBV5-4|few|TRBJ1-6
CASSQTGNSPLHF
TGTGCCAGCAGCCAGACAGGGAATTCACCCCTCCACTTT
>.|TRBV6-5|once|TRBJ1-1
CASSSYGTRYTEAFF
TGTGCCAGCAGTTCGTACGGGACACGGTACACTGAAGCTTTCTTT
>.|TRBV5-6|.|TRBJ1-5
CASSVAGGLTQPQHF
TGTGCCAGCAGCGTTGCCGGGGGTCTAACTCAGCCCCAGCATTTT
>TRBD1|TRBV18|.|TRBJ2-7
CASSPGTAYEQYF
TGTGCCAGCTCCCCCGGGACAGCCTACGAGCAGTACTTC
>.|TRBV6-5|.|TRBJ1-1
CASSLRVTAEAFF
TGTGCCAGCAGTTTACGAGTGACAGCTGAAGCTTTCTTT
>TRBD1|TRBV5-5|.|TRBJ2-1
CASSLVGQSLGYEQFF
TGTGCCAGCAGCTTGGTGGGACAGTCGCTGGGTTATGAGCAGTTCTTC
>TRBD2|TRBV7-9|.|TRBJ2-2
CAQRGGTNTGELFF
TGTGCCCAGAGGGGAGGGACGAACACCGGGGAGCTGTTTTTT
>TRBD2|TRBV6-5|.|TRBJ2-5
CASRGGTKETQYF
TGTGCCAGCAGGGGGGGGACTAAAGAGACCCAGTACTTC
>TRBD1|TRBV7-6|.|TRBJ1-4
CASSPGQLGTGWEKLFF
TGTGCCAGCAGCCCGGGACAACTCGGGACAGGGTGGGAAAAACTGTTTTTT
>TRBD1|TRBV6-1|few|TRBJ1-4
CASSEAKPTGDGEKLFF
TGTGCCAGCAGTGAAGCCAAGCCGACAGGGGATGGGGAAAAACTGTTTTTT
>.|TRBV2|.|TRBJ2-5
CASSEQGHEGETQYF
TGTGCCAGCAGTGAACAGGGTCATGAAGGGGAGACCCAGTACTTC
>.|TRBV27|few|TRBJ2-2
CASSLQGKAGELFF
TGTGCCAGCAGTTTACAGGGAAAAGCCGGGGAGCTGTTTTTT
>TRBD1|TRBV9|.|TRBJ2-2
CASSLRTGQTGELFF
TGTGCCAGCAGCTTAAGGACAGGGCAAACCGGGGAGCTGTTTTTT